The sequence of this T cell receptor beta chain was determined in a study of control samples from healthy donors and cancer patients. This clone turned up a few times. CDR3 size: 12 residues. V trimming: 6 bases; J trimming: 6 bases; junction bases outside the gene matches: 1. Looked up from germline, CDR1 is ENHRY and CDR2 is SYGVKD. Produced via immunoSEQ multiplex PCR; TCRdb's table is partial and in-frame only. The sample lists under 150,000 clones, about 92% occurring once. The chain employs TRBV10-3 and TRBJ1-1, with 10 bases identical to TRBD1. This receptor was taken from a man over 45 with head and neck cancer. The sample comprised PBMCs. The DNA of the CDR3 is TGTGCCATCAGGGACAGGGGGGCTGAAGCTTTCTTT. It encodes CAIRDRGAEAFF.